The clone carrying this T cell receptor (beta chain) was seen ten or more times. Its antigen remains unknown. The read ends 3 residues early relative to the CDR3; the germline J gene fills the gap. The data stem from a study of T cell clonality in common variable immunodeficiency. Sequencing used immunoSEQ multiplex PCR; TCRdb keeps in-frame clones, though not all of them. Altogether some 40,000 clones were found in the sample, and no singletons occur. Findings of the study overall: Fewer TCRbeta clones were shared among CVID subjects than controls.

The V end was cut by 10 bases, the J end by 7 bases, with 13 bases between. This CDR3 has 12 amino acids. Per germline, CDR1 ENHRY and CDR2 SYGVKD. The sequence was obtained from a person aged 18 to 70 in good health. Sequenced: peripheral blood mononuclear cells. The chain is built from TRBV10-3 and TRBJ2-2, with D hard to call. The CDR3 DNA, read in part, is TGTGCCACCTCAGGATTTCTCGGGGAG. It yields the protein CATSGFLGE. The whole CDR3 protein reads CATSGFLGELFF.